A single sample gave rise to the 6 T cell receptor beta chains below, sequenced in a study of blood T cell repertoires in COVID-19. Only in-frame clones appear in the TCRdb table, and some are missing; sequencing was by immunoSEQ multiplex PCR. The sample carries nearly 250,000 clones, 85% to 90% recorded once. Sequencing was performed on PBMCs or T cells enriched from blood (not recorded which). The receptors shown here come from a man aged 50-60 years who had been exposed to COVID-19.

The chain couples TRBV29-1 to TRBJ2-5; the D gene is possibly TRBD2 (6 bases). This CDR3 comprises 13 residues. V was shortened by 4 bases and J by 1 base, with 10 bases between the two germline ends. The germline V gene has CDR1 SQVTM and CDR2 ANQGSEA. The CDR3 loop reads CSVALTSQETQYF. In DNA form, the CDR3 reads TGCAGCGTTGCACTGACTAGCCAAGAGACCCAGTACTTC. Supplemented by reference TRBV29-1 and TRBJ2-5, the full variable domain reads SAVISQKPSRDICQRGTSLTIQCQVDSQVTMMFWYRQQPGQSLTLIATANQGSEATYESGFVIDKFPISRPNLTFSTLTVSNMSPEDSSIYLCSVALTSQETQYFGPGTRLLVL.

This clone was observed a few times. The chain combines TRBV5-1 with TRBJ2-2, with 11 bases fitting TRBD2. CDR1 is SGHRS and CDR2 is YFSETQ in the germline V gene. CDR3 size: 17 residues. After removal of 1 base from V and 6 bases from J, the junction contained 8 bases not matched to a gene. As DNA, the CDR3 is TGCGCCAGCAGCTTGCTAACTAGCGGGAGTTCGGCCGGGGAGCTGTTTTTT. Its translation is CASSLLTSGSSAGELFF.

This chain links TRBV7-9 with TRBJ1-2; 7 bases fit TRBD1. CDR1 is SEHNR, CDR2 FQNEAQ, per germline (reference sequence). Trimming took 5 bases from V and 0 from J; bases not matched to a gene: 6. This CDR3 has 15 amino acids. For the CDR3, the DNA is TGTGCCAGCAGCCATAACGACAGGGCTAACTATGGCTACACCTTC. Protein sequence: CASSHNDRANYGYTF.

V usage is TRBV19 and J usage is TRBJ2-7; maybe TRBD1 (5 bases). V lost 4 bases and J lost 0, with 10 bases in between. Per the germline V gene, CDR1 is LNHDA and CDR2 is SQIVND (reference sequence). CDR3 length equals 14 residues. Here the CDR3 reads CASSKLDNSYEQYF. The CDR3 nucleotides are TGTGCCAGTAGTAAACTGGACAACTCCTACGAGCAGTACTTC.

The chain recombines TRBV28 with TRBJ1-1, with 8 positions matching TRBD1. The CDR3 runs 13 residues. Germline V gene sequence: CDR1 MDHEN, CDR2 SYDVKM. Losses at the gene ends were 2 bases for V and 11 bases for J; bases not matched to a gene: 7. The CDR3 bases are TGTGCCAGCAGTTTACCGCCAGGGGGCCGGGCTTTCTTT. It codes for CASSLPPGGRAFF.

The CDR3 coding sequence is TGTGCCAGCAGCCAACAGGGTATCACCGGGGAGCTGTTTTTT. This translates into CASSQQGITGELFF. The rearrangement uses TRBV3-1 (or the pseudogene TRBV3-2) and TRBJ2-2, with D possibly being TRBD1 (5 bases). The germline V gene encodes CDR1 LGHDT and CDR2 YNNKEL (reference sequence). The length of the CDR3 is 14 residues. Trimming took off 2 bases at V and 4 bases at J, with 8 bases between the two ends.